Below, one T cell receptor (beta chain) is given with its context. Antigen: not known. The germline V and J ends were trimmed by 4 bases and 0 bases, with 6 bases remaining between them. CDR3 length equals 13 residues. Germline V gives CDR1 KGHSY, CDR2 FQNENV. These data are taken from a study of siplizumab effects on memory and regulatory T cells. Sequenced by immunoSEQ multiplex PCR; TCRdb stores in-frame clones only, minus some. Of 55,000 to 80,000 clones detected, around 79% appear once; the ten largest clones hold 0.35% to 0.5%. Study-wide results and limits: The suppressive capacity of proliferating Tregs from siplizumab cultures remained unconfirmed. Many proliferating CD4+ or CD8+ clones remained unclassified. Roughly 75-95% of them could not be assigned either a naive or a memory phenotype.

Using three donor pairs, the authors sequenced unstimulated naive, memory, effector memory and TEMRA subsets. This sequence originates from a human donor in good health. The gene calls are TRBV16 and TRBJ1-2, with D possibly being TRBD1 (5 bases). Input material: memory CD4+ T cells sorted from blood. CDR3 loop: CASSRQPNYGYTF. The CDR3, as DNA: TGTGCCAGCAGCCGACAGCCTAACTATGGCTACACCTTC.